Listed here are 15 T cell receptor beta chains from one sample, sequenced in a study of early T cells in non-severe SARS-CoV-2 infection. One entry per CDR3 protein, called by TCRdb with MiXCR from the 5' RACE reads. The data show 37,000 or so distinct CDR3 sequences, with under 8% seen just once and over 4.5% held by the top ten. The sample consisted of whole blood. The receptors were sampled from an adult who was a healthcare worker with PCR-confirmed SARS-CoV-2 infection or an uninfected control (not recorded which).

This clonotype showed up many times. The CDR3 nucleotides are TGTGCCAGCAGTTACTCGAATAACGACGAGCAGTACTTC. Its translation is CASSYSNNDEQYF. The chain is built from TRBV6-5 and TRBJ2-7; the D is unclear. V lost 0 bases, J lost 5 bases, and 8 bases lay in between. This CDR3 has 13 residues. From germline, CDR1 is MNHEY and CDR2 SVGAGI.

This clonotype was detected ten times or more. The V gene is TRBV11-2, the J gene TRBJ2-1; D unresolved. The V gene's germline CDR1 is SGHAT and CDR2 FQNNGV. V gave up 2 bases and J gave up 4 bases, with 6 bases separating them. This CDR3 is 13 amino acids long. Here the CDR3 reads CASSLSDYNEQFF. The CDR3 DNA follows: TGTGCCAGCAGCTTATCCGATTACAATGAGCAGTTCTTC.

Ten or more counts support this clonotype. The CDR3, as DNA: TGTGCCAGCAGACATTCAGGGCGGGGGAACACTGAAGCTTTCTTT. Protein: CASRHSGRGNTEAFF. The chain recombines TRBV7-9 with TRBJ1-1; the D gene is possibly TRBD1 (5 bases). This CDR3 is built from 15 residues. From germline, CDR1 is SEHNR and CDR2 FQNEAQ (reference sequence). Trimming took off 6 bases at V and 1 base at J, with 15 bases between the two ends.

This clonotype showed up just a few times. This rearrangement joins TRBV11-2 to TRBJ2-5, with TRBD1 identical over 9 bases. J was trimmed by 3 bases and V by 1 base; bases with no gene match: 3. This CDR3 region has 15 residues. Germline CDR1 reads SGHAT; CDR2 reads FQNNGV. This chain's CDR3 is CASSLVGQGKETQYF. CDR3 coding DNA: TGTGCCAGCAGCTTAGTCGGACAGGGGAAAGAGACCCAGTACTTC.

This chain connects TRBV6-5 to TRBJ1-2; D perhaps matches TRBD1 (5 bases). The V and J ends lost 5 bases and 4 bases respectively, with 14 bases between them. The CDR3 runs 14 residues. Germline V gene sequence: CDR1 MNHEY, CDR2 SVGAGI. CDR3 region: CASSPQGGSYGYTF. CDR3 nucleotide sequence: TGTGCCAGCAGTCCGCAGGGAGGAAGCTATGGCTACACCTTC.

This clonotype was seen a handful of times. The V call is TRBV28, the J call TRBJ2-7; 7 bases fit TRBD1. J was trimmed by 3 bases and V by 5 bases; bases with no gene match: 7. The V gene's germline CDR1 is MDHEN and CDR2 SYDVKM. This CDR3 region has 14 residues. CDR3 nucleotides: TGTGCCAGCAGTGACAGGGCCCGGGACTACGAGCAGTACTTC. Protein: CASSDRARDYEQYF. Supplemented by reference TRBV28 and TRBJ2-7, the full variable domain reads DVKVTQSSRYLVKRTGEKVFLECVQDMDHENMFWYRQDPGLGLRLIYFSYDVKMKEKGDIPEGYSVSREKKERFSLILESASTNQTSMYLCASSDRARDYEQYFGPGTRLTVT.

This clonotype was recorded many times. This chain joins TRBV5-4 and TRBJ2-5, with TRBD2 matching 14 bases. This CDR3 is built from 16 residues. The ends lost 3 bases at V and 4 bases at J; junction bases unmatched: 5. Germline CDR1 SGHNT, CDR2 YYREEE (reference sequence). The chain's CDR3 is CASSSGLAGVGETQYF. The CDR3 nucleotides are TGTGCCAGCAGCTCGGGACTAGCGGGAGTAGGAGAGACCCAGTACTTC.

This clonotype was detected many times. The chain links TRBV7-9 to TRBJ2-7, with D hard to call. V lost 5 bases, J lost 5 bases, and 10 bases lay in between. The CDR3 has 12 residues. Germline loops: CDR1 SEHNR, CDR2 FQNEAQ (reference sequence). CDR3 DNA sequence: TGTGCCAGCAGCCGGTTTGGGGACGAGCAGTACTTC. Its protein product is CASSRFGDEQYF.

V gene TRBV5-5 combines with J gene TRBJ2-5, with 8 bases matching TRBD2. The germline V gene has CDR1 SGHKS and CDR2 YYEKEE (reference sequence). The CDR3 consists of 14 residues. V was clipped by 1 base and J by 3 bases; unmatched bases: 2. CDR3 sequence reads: CASSLQAGEETQYF. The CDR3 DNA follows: TGTGCCAGCAGCTTGCAAGCGGGAGAAGAGACCCAGTACTTC.

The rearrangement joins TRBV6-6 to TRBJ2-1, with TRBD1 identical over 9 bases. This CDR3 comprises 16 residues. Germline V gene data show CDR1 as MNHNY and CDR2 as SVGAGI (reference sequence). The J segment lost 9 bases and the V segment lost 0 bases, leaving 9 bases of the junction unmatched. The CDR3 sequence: CASSYSSGQGFGEQFF. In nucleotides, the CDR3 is TGTGCCAGCAGTTACTCATCGGGACAGGGTTTTGGTGAGCAGTTCTTC.

The chain's CDR3 is CASSQAGEQYF. CDR3 bases: TGTGCCAGCAGCCAAGCGGGCGAGCAGTACTTC. V usage is TRBV3-1 and J usage is TRBJ2-7; D unclear. V gave up 1 base and J gave up 6 bases, with 4 bases separating them. CDR3 size: 11 residues. Germline CDR1 LGHDT, CDR2 YNNKEL (reference sequence).

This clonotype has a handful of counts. Here the CDR3 DNA reads TGCAGTTGGCAGGGGAACATTCAGTACTTC. It is translated as CSWQGNIQYF. This rearrangement joins TRBV20-1 to TRBJ2-4; D is possibly TRBD1 (6 bases). This CDR3 contains 10 residues. Trimming removed 8 bases from V and 7 bases from J, with 9 bases in between. Germline assignment: CDR1 DFQATT and CDR2 SNEGSKA (reference sequence).

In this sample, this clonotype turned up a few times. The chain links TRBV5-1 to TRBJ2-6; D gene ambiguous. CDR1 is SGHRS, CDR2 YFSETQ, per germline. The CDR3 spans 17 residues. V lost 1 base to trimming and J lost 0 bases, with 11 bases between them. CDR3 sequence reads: CASSLSPATSGANVLTF. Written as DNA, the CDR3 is TGCGCCAGCAGCTTGTCGCCTGCCACCTCTGGGGCCAACGTCCTGACTTTC.

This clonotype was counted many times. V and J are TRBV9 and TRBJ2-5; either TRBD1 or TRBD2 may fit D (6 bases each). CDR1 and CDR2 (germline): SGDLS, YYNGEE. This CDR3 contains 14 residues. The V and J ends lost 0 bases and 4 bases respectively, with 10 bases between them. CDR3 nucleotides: TGTGCCAGCAGCGTAGAGGGGGGATCAGAGACCCAGTACTTC. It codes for CASSVEGGSETQYF.

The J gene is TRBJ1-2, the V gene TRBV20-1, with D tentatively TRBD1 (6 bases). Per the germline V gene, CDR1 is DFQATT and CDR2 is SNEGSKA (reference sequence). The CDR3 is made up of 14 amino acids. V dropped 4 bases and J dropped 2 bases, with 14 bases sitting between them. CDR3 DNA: TGCAGTGCTATTGGACAGCTACTCAACTATGGCTACACCTTC. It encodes CSAIGQLLNYGYTF.